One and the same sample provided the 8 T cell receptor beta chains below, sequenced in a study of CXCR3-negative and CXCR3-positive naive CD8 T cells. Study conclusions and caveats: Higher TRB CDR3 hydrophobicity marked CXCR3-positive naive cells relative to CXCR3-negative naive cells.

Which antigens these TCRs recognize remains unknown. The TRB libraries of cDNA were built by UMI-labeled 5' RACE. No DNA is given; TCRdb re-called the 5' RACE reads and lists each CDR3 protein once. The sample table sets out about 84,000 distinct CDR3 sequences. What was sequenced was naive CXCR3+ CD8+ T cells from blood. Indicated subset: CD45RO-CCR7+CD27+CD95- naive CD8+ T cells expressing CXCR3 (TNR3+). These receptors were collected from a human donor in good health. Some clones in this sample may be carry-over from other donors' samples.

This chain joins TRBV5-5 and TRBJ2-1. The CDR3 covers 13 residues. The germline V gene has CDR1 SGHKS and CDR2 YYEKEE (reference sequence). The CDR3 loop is CASSLALNNEQFF.

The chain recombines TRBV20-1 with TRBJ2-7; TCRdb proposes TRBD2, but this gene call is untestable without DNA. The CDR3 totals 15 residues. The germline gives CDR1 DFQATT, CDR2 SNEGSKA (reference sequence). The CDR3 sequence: CSAKMGLAGSYEQYF.

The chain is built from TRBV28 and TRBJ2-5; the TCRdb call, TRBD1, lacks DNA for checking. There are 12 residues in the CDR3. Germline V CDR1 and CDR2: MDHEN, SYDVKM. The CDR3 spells CASKRGEETQYF.

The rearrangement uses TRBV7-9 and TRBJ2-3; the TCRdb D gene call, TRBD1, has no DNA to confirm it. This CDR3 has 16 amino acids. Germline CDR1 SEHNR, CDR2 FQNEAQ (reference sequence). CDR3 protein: CASSLRDRDTTDTQYF.

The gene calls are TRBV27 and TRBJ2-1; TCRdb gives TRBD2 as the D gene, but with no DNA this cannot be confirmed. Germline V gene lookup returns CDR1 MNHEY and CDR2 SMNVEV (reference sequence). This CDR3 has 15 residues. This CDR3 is CASKSSRNSYNEQFF.

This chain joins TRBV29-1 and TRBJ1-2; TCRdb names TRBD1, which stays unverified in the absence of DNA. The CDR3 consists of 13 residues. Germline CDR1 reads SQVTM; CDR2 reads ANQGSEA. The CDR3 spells CSATGGSSWGYTF.

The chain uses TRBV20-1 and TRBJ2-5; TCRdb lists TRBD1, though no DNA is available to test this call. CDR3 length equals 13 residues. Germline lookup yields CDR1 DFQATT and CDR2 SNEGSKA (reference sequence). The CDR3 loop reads CSAPWGQQETQYF.

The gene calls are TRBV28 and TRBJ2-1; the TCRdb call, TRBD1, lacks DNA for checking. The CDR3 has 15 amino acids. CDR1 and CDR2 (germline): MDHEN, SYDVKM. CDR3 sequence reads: CASSFTTGGFSEQFF.